The text below deals with one T cell receptor (beta chain). The V gene end was trimmed by 5 bases and the J gene end by 2 bases; junction bases not matched to a gene: 9. Germline V gene sequence: CDR1 SGHRS, CDR2 YFSETQ. The CDR3 has 16 residues. In the original workflow: From reference gene primer amplification, estimates of nucleated cell counts were derived. Generated by immunoSEQ multiplex PCR, the TCRdb table keeps only in-frame clones and is missing some. The D gene and trimming were derived from the DNA, and the V and J assignments and clone size from that table. This table holds roughly 70,000 clones, 87% found once. This entry belongs to a study of blood T cell repertoires in COVID-19. The wider study: T cells, B-cell-depleted T cells, or PBMCs provided the cDNA or gDNA that served as material.

The V and J genes are TRBV5-1 and TRBJ2-3; 9 bases are a match to TRBD1. The source material was peripheral blood. This TCR derives from a woman at least 80 years old with acute or convalescent COVID-19. CDR3 amino acids: CASSVGQGILTDTQYF. The CDR3 DNA follows: TGCGCCAGCAGTGTTGGACAGGGGATTCTCACAGATACGCAGTATTTT.